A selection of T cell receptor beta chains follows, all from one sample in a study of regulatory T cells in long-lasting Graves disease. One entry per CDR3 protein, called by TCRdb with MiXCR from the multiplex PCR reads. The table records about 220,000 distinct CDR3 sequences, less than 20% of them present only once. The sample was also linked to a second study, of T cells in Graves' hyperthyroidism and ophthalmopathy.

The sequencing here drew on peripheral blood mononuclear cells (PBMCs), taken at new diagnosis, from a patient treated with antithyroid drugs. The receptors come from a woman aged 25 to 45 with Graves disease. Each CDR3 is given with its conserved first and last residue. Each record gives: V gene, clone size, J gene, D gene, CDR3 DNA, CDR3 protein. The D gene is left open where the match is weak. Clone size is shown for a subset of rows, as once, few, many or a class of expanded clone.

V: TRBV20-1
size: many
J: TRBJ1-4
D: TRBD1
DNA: TGCAGTGCAAATGACAGGGTTTCGGGAAAACTGTTTTTT
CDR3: CSANDRVSGKLFF

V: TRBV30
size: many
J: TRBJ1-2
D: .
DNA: TGTGCCCGATTTGACAGGTCCCACTATGGCTACACCTTC
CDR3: CARFDRSHYGYTF

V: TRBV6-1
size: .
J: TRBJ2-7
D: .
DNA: TGTGCCAGCAGCCCACTCCACCGGGGTTCCTACGAGCAGTACTTC
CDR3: CASSPLHRGSYEQYF

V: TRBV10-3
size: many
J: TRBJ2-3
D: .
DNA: TGTGCCATCAGTCAAGGGGGACTCGCCGATACGCAGTATTTT
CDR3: CAISQGGLADTQYF

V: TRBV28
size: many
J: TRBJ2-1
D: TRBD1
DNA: TGTGCCAGCAGACCACTGACAGGGGGCTCCTACAATGAGCAGTTCTTC
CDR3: CASRPLTGGSYNEQFF

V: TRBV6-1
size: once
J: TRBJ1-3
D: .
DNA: TGTGCCAGCAGGGGTACCTCTGGAAACACCATATATTTT
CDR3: CASRGTSGNTIYF

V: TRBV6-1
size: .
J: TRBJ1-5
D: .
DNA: TGTGCCAGCAGTGAAGCGCGACCAGCTCAGCCCCAGCATTTT
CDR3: CASSEARPAQPQHF

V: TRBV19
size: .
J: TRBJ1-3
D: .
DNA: TGTGCCAGTAGACCAACAGGGTCTTCTGGAAACACCATATATTTT
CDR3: CASRPTGSSGNTIYF

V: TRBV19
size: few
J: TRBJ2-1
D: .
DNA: TGTGCCAGTAGGACTCTCAACTCGTACAATGAGCAGTTCTTC
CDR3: CASRTLNSYNEQFF

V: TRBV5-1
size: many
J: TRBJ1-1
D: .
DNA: TGCGCCAGCAGCTTGGCCGTTTCCAAAGGCACTGAAGCTTTCTTT
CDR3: CASSLAVSKGTEAFF

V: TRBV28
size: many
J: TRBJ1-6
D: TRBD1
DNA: TGTGCCAGCAGTCCCGAGACAGGGTCCAATTCACCCCTCCACTTT
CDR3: CASSPETGSNSPLHF

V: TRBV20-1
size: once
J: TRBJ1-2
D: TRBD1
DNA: TGCAGTGCTCCCGGGACAGGGTCCTATGGCTACACCTTC
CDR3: CSAPGTGSYGYTF

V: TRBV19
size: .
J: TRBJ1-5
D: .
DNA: TGTGCCAGTAGTATCGGATTTAGCAATCAGCCCCAGCATTTT
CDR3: CASSIGFSNQPQHF

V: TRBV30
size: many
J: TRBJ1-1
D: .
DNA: TGTGCCTGGGACTCCAAGGGGTTGAACACTGAAGCTTTCTTT
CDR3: CAWDSKGLNTEAFF

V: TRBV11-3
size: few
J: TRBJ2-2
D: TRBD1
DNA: TGTGCCAGCCAGGACAGGGGGCGAGGCCCCACCGGGGAGCTGTTTTTT
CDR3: CASQDRGRGPTGELFF

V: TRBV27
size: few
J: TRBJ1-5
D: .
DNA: TGTGCCAGCAGCCCCGGGACAAGCAATCAGCCCCAGCATTTT
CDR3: CASSPGTSNQPQHF

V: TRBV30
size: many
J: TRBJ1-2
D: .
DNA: TGTGCCTGGAGTGTCGGTTCGACTGGCTACACCTTC
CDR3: CAWSVGSTGYTF

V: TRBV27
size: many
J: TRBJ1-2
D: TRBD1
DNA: TGTGCCAGCAATACCGGGACAGGGGGCTATGGCTACACCTTC
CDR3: CASNTGTGGYGYTF

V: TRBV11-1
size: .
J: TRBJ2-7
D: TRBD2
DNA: TGTGCCAGCAGCCCGCACCCGGACCGGGAGGGCGTTTCCTACGAGCAGTACTTC
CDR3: CASSPHPDREGVSYEQYF

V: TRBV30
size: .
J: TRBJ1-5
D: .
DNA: TGTGCCTGGAGTGTACAGGGATTTCGGCCCAATCAGCCCCAGCATTTT
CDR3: CAWSVQGFRPNQPQHF

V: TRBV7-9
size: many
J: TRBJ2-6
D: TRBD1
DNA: TGTGCCAGCAGCGCGGCACAGGGGTCTAACTCTGGGGCCAACGTCCTGACTTTC
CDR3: CASSAAQGSNSGANVLTF

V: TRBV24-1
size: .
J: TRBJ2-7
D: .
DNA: TGTGCCACCGGTCATGCGTCCTACGAGCAGTACTTC
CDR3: CATGHASYEQYF

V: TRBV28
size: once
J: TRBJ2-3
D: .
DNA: TGTGCCAGCAGCGGGGGATGGAATACGCAGTATTTT
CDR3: CASSGGWNTQYF

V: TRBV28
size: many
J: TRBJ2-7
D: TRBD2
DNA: TGTGCCAGCAGTTCCCCGGCAGCGGGAGGGCCCTACGAGCAGTACTTC
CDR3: CASSSPAAGGPYEQYF

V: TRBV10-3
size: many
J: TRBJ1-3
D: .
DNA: TGTGCCATCAGTGGACAATTAGTTCCCATATATTTT
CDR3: CAISGQLVPIYF

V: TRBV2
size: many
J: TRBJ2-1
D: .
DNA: TGTGCCAGCAGTAATTACAATGAGCAGTTCTTC
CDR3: CASSNYNEQFF

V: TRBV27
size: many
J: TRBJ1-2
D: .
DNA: TGTGCCAGCAGTTCCACGGGCCTCGGGGGCTACACCTTC
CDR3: CASSSTGLGGYTF

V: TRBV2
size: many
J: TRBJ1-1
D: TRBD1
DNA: TGTGCCAGCAGGGCTGACAGGGGGCTCACTGAAGCTTTCTTT
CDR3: CASRADRGLTEAFF

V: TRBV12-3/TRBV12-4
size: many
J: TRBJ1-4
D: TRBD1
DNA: TGTGCCAGCAGTTTCCGCAGGGGGGACGGTGAAAAACTGTTTTTT
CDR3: CASSFRRGDGEKLFF

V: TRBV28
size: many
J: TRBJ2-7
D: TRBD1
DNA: TGTGCCAGCACCCCGGGACAGGGGGTCCCATACGAGCAGTACTTC
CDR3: CASTPGQGVPYEQYF

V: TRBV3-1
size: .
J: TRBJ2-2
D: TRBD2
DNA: TGTGCCAGCAGCCAAGAGGGACTAGCGAGGGGCACCGGGGAGCTGTTTTTT
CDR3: CASSQEGLARGTGELFF

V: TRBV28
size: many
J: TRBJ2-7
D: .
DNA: TGTGCCAGCAGACGCACAGGGACCTACGAGCAGTACTTC
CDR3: CASRRTGTYEQYF

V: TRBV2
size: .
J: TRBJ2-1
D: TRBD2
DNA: TGTGCCAGAACTAGCGGCTACCACAATGAGCAGTTCTTC
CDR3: CARTSGYHNEQFF

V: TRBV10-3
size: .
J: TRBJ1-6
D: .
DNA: TGTGCCAGCAGTGAAGCTGGATTCAGGGGTTCACCCCTCCACTTT
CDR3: CASSEAGFRGSPLHF

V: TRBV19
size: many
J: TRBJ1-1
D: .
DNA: TGTGCCAGTAGTATGTACGGGAACACTGAAGCTTTCTTT
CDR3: CASSMYGNTEAFF

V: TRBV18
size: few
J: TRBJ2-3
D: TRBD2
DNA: TGTGCCAGCTCACCGCGACTAGCGGGACGCACAGATACGCAGTATTTT
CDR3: CASSPRLAGRTDTQYF

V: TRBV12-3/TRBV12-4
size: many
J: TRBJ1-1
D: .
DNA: TGTGCCAGCAGTAGGCGCCGGGGTTTCGGTGCTTTCTTT
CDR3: CASSRRRGFGAFF

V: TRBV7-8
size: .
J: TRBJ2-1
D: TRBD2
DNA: TGTGCCAGCAGCTTAGGTAGCGGGATGTACAATGAGCAGTTCTTC
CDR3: CASSLGSGMYNEQFF

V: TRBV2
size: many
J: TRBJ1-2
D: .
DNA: TGTGCCAGCAGCCTCGGATCTGGCTACACCTTC
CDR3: CASSLGSGYTF

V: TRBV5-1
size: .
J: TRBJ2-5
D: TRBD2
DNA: TGCGCCAGCAGCCCGGGACTAGCGGGGAGAGAGACCCAGTACTTC
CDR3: CASSPGLAGRETQYF

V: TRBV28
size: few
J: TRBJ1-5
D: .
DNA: TGTGCCAGCAGCCGTCCCCAAATCGGCAATCAGCCCCAGCATTTT
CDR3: CASSRPQIGNQPQHF

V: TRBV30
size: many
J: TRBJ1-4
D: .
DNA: TGTGCCTTTGCCCTGAGGGACCTAGGGAAACTGTTTTTT
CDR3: CAFALRDLGKLFF

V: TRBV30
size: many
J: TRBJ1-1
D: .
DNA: TGTGCCTGGACCCAGAGGAACACTGAAGCTTTCTTT
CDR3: CAWTQRNTEAFF

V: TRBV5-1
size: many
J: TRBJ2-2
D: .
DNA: TGCGCCAGCAGCTTGGAAGGGGACACCGGGGAGCTGTTTTTT
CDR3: CASSLEGDTGELFF

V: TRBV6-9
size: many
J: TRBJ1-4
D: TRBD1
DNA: TGTGCCAGCAGTTGGACAGGGACGTATGAAAAACTGTTTTTT
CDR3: CASSWTGTYEKLFF

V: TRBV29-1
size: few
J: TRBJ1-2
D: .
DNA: TGCAGCGTTGTACCCAGACAAGCTAACTATGGCTACACCTTC
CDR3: CSVVPRQANYGYTF

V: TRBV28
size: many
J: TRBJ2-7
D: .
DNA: TGTGCCAGCAGTTTAGCAGGGGAGTCCTACGAGCAGTACTTC
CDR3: CASSLAGESYEQYF

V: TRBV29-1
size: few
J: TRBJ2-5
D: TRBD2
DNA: TGCAGCGTGGGAGTAGCGGGAGTGGGGGAGACCCAGTACTTC
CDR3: CSVGVAGVGETQYF

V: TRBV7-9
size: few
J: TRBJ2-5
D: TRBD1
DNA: TGTGCCAGCAGCCTTAGGGGGCGGATCCAAGAGACCCAGTACTTC
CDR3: CASSLRGRIQETQYF

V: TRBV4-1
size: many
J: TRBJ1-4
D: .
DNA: TGCGCCAGCAGCCGCGAAGGCCCTAATGAAAAACTGTTTTTT
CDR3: CASSREGPNEKLFF

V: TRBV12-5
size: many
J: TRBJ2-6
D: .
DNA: TGTGCTAGTGGTTTGGACACCATAGGAGTCCCTGGGGCCAACGTCCTGACTTTC
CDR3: CASGLDTIGVPGANVLTF